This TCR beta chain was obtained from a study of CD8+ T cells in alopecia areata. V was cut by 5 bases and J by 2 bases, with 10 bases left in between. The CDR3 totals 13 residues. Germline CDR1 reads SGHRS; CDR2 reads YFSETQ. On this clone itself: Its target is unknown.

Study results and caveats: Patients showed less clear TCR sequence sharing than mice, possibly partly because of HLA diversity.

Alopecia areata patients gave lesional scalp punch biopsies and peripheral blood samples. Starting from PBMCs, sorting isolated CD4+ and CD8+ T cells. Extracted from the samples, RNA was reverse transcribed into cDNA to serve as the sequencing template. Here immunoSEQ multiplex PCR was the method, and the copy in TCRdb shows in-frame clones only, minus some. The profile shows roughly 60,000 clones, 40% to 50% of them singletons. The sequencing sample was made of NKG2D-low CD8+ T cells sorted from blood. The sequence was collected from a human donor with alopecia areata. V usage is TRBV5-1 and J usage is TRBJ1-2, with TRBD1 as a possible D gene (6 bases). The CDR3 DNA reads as TGCGCCAGCAGGGAAACAGGGAACTATGGCTACACCTTC. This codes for CASRETGNYGYTF.